This paragraph covers one TCR beta chain sequence. Its target is unknown. An end of the junction does not agree with germline; a read error may underlie this. PCR was performed a second time for about 7 to 11 cycles using a sample-barcoded 5' primer and a J-beta primer mix. TCRdb called the 5' RACE reads again in MiXCR, with one record for every CDR3 protein. This sample has hundreds of thousands of distinct CDR3 sequences, with around 26% found just once. CDR3 length: 16 residues. Per the germline V gene, CDR1 is SGHTA and CDR2 is FQGNSA. The sample is drawn from a study of blood T cells in healthy people across ages. Whole-study findings and limits: There was no known CMV status for donors, so expanded clonotype changes were possibly confounded. The recorded TCR beta diversity per million T cells decreased in a roughly linear manner with age. There were more naive CD4+ cells and higher diversity in long-lived donors than in aged donors.

This clonotype originated in a woman older than 75 in good health. The rearrangement uses TRBV7-2 and TRBJ1-2, with D tentatively TRBD1 (6 bases). The sequenced sample consisted of blood. The CDR3 DNA follows: TGTGCCAGCAGCCCCCCCCCCCGGGGGACAATGCTGGGCTGCACCTTC. Amino acids: CASSPPPRGTMLGCTF.